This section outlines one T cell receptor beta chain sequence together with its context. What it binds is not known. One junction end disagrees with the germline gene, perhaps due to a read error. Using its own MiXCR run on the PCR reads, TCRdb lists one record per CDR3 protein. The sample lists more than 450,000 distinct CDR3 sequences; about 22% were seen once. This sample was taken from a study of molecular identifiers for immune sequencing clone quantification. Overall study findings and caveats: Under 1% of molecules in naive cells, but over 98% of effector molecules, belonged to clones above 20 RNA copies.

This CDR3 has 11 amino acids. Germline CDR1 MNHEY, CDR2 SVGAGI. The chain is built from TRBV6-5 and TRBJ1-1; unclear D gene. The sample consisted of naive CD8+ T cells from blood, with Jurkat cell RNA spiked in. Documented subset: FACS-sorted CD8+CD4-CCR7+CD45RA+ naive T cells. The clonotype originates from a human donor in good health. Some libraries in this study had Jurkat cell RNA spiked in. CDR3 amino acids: CASGYSDEAFF. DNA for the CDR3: TGTGCCAGCGGTTACTCGGATGAAGCTTTCTTT.